The clone carrying this T cell receptor (beta chain) was detected a few times. Its antigen is currently unknown. The data derive from a study of cytomegalovirus exposure and HLA in healthy donors. Study-level results: Analysis performed later showed TCR beta chains linked to HLA being more clonally expanded than equally common others.

A multiplex PCR was run with 60 Vbeta primers and 13 Jbeta primers. Using immunoSEQ multiplex PCR, the repertoire was profiled, and TCRdb retains in-frame clones only, with some absent. The sample holds about 95,000 clones, 75% to 85% seen once. Germline trimming cut 5 bases from V and 1 base from J; bases unmatched to any gene: 4. The CDR3 has 14 residues. The germline V gene encodes CDR1 PRHDT and CDR2 FYEKMQ (reference sequence). Sequenced input: PBMCs. J is TRBJ2-5 and V is TRBV13, with 7 bases identical to TRBD2. The origin of this receptor is a man aged 18 to 29 in good health and CMV-seropositive. CDR3 in amino acids: CASSRTSVQETQYF. The DNA for the CDR3 is TGTGCCAGCAGCCGAACTAGCGTCCAAGAGACCCAGTACTTC.